The clone carrying this T cell receptor beta chain was counted many times. MiXCR, applied by TCRdb to the 5' RACE reads, yields one record per CDR3 protein. The repertoire holds 25,000 to 30,000 distinct CDR3 sequences, with approximately 5% as singletons. These data originate in a study of T cells after yellow fever vaccination. Findings of the study overall: Reappearance after the booster was observed for most primary-vaccination clones (96% CD4, less than 90% CD8).

There are 13 residues in the CDR3. Germline CDR1 is KGHDR and CDR2 is SFDVKD. V was cut by 5 bases and J by 5 bases, with 8 bases left in between. This rearrangement joins TRBV24-1 to TRBJ2-2; D uncertain. The clonotype comes from a man aged 25-45 years who received the YFV17D yellow fever vaccine. The sample was PBMCs, either bulk or a sorted T-cell subset (CD4+, CD8+, memory, or dextramer-sorted; not recorded which), taken 15 days after the yellow fever booster vaccination. CDR3 residues: CATSALTTGELFF. The CDR3 DNA follows: TGTGCCACCAGTGCCCTTACTACCGGGGAGCTGTTTTTT.